The rows below give T cell receptor beta chains drawn from one sample of a study of blood T cell repertoires in COVID-19. TCRdb keeps only in-frame clones here, not all; method: immunoSEQ multiplex PCR. The sample holds about 270,000 clones, about 85% seen once. The sequenced sample was PBMCs or T cells enriched from blood (not recorded which). These receptor sequences come from a woman between 50 and 59 years old who had recovered from COVID-19. Both conserved end residues are part of each CDR3. A D gene is named only where the DNA matches it firmly. Size is stated for part of the rows, as once, few or many counts, or as a class when the clone is expanded.

>TRBV6-5|once|-|TRBJ2-7
CASSFAGQGEEQYF
TGTGCCAGCAGCTTCGCCGGACAAGGCGAAGAGCAGTACTTC
>TRBV27|-|TRBD1|TRBJ2-7
CASSLRTGPYEQYF
TGTGCCAGCAGTTTAAGGACAGGCCCTTACGAGCAGTACTTC
>TRBV7-2|-|-|TRBJ1-1
CASSLGTMNTEAFF
TGTGCCAGCAGCTTAGGGACAATGAACACTGAAGCTTTCTTT
>TRBV6-2/TRBV6-3|-|TRBD2|TRBJ2-1
CASSPLTQLAERGNEQFF
TGTGCCAGCAGCCCTCTCACCCAACTAGCGGAAAGAGGTAATGAGCAGTTCTTC
>TRBV28|few|-|TRBJ1-4
CASSPFTTNEKLFF
TGTGCCAGCAGTCCTTTTACAACTAATGAAAAACTGTTTTTT
>TRBV28|-|TRBD1|TRBJ2-1
CASNLIPGQGGYNEQFF
TGTGCCAGCAACCTAATCCCGGGACAGGGGGGTTACAATGAGCAGTTCTTC
>TRBV6-2/TRBV6-3|-|-|TRBJ2-3
CASSSGTLTDTQYF
TGTGCCAGCAGTTCCGGGACACTCACAGATACGCAGTATTTT
>TRBV27|-|-|TRBJ2-7
CASSAYRGQVYEQYF
TGTGCCAGTTCCGCGTATCGAGGGCAGGTCTACGAGCAGTACTTC
>TRBV30|-|TRBD1|TRBJ1-1
CAWSAWTGVNTEAFF
TGTGCCTGGAGTGCCTGGACAGGGGTGAACACTGAAGCTTTCTTT
>TRBV7-2|-|TRBD2|TRBJ2-3
CASSLVLAGGPVTQYF
TGTGCCAGCAGCTTAGTCTTAGCGGGAGGGCCTGTGACGCAGTATTTT
>TRBV29-1|-|TRBD1|TRBJ1-3
CSVKSTGGQNTIYF
TGCAGCGTTAAATCTACAGGGGGGCAAAACACCATATATTTT
>TRBV6-6|-|-|TRBJ1-5
CASTLQSGIHQPQHF
TGTGCCAGCACCCTCCAATCAGGGATCCATCAGCCCCAGCATTTT
>TRBV9|-|TRBD1|TRBJ1-1
CASSTRQGARRAEAFF
TGTGCCAGCAGCACCCGACAGGGGGCTCGGAGGGCTGAAGCTTTCTTT
>TRBV29-1|-|-|TRBJ1-2
CSVPPGGGYGYTF
TGCAGCGTTCCCCCCGGGGGTGGCTATGGCTACACCTTC
>TRBV6-2/TRBV6-3|-|-|TRBJ1-2
CASSYAGVGGYTF
TGTGCCAGCAGTTACGCAGGGGTTGGTGGCTACACCTTC
>TRBV14|-|-|TRBJ1-3
CASSLRGIGNTIYF
TGTGCCAGCAGCCTAAGGGGGATCGGAAACACCATATATTTT
>TRBV5-4|-|TRBD1|TRBJ2-7
CASRPGGTGSYEQYF
TGTGCCAGCAGACCTGGCGGGACAGGCTCCTACGAGCAGTACTTC
>TRBV28|-|-|TRBJ1-2
CASSFSYRAHYGYTF
TGTGCCAGCAGTTTCTCTTACAGGGCCCACTATGGCTACACCTTC
>TRBV28|-|-|TRBJ1-1
CASSLSNREEAFF
TGTGCCAGTTCTTTATCGAACAGGGAAGAAGCTTTCTTT
>TRBV6-2/TRBV6-3|-|-|TRBJ1-1
CASSRADSLNTEAFF
TGTGCCAGCAGTCGAGCGGACAGCCTGAACACTGAAGCTTTCTTT
>TRBV5-6|once|-|TRBJ1-1
CASSGYSGAVGQAFF
TGTGCCAGCAGCGGCTACAGCGGGGCTGTTGGACAAGCTTTCTTT
>TRBV28|-|-|TRBJ1-2
CASSLEQANYGYTF
TGTGCCAGCAGTTTAGAACAAGCTAACTATGGCTACACCTTC
>TRBV9|-|TRBD2|TRBJ2-7
CASSPRGAYEQYF
TGTGCCAGCAGCCCCCGGGGGGCCTACGAGCAGTACTTC
>TRBV15|-|TRBD1|TRBJ2-7
CATSRDRLHEQYF
TGTGCCACCAGCAGGGACAGGTTGCACGAGCAGTACTTC
>TRBV7-3|-|TRBD1|TRBJ1-1
CATKRTGDSNTEAFF
TGTGCCACTAAGAGGACAGGTGATTCTAACACTGAAGCTTTCTTT
>TRBV11-3|-|TRBD2|TRBJ2-1
CASSLGGSSYNEQFF
TGTGCCAGCAGCTTGGGGGGGAGCTCCTACAATGAGCAGTTCTTC
>TRBV30|once|TRBD2|TRBJ2-1
CAWSVSSGLAAYNEQFF
TGTGCCTGGAGTGTGAGCTCCGGACTAGCGGCTTACAATGAGCAGTTCTTC
>TRBV28|-|-|TRBJ2-2
CASSARESTGELFF
TGTGCCAGCAGTGCACGGGAGAGCACCGGGGAGCTGTTTTTT
>TRBV28|-|-|TRBJ1-2
CASSFTNRGYTF
TGTGCCAGCAGTTTTACTAACCGGGGCTACACCTTC
>TRBV27|-|TRBD2|TRBJ2-7
CASSLVRLAGGEQYF
TGTGCCAGCAGTTTAGTCAGACTAGCGGGAGGGGAGCAGTACTTC
>TRBV4-3|-|-|TRBJ1-3
CASSPRTGISVLGNTIYF
TGCGCCAGCAGCCCTCGGACCGGGATATCGGTTTTAGGAAACACCATATATTTT
>TRBV2|-|-|TRBJ2-1
CASQIETGINEQFF
TGTGCCAGCCAGATCGAAACAGGGATCAATGAGCAGTTCTTC
>TRBV2|-|TRBD2|TRBJ2-1
CATRERENNEQFF
TGTGCCACCCGGGAGCGGGAGAACAATGAGCAGTTCTTC
>TRBV2|few|-|TRBJ1-6
CASRGGGNSPLHF
TGTGCCAGCAGGGGTGGGGGGAATTCACCCCTCCACTTT
>TRBV5-1|-|TRBD2|TRBJ2-3
CASSLLAGGPDTQYF
TGCGCCAGCAGCTTGCTAGCGGGAGGGCCCGATACGCAGTATTTT
>TRBV18|-|-|TRBJ1-1
CASSPPEGVNTEAFF
TGTGCCAGCTCACCACCCGAGGGGGTGAACACTGAAGCTTTCTTT
>TRBV3-1/TRBV3-2|-|TRBD1|TRBJ1-2
CASSQGTGMLGDYGYTF
TGTGCCAGCAGCCAAGGGACAGGGATGCTGGGGGACTATGGCTACACCTTC
>TRBV5-4|-|TRBD2|TRBJ2-3
CASSLHSLARVDTQYF
TGTGCCAGCAGCTTGCATTCACTAGCGCGTGTCGATACGCAGTATTTT
>TRBV28|-|-|TRBJ2-7
CASSFGGDDYEQYF
TGTGCCAGCAGTTTTGGCGGGGATGACTACGAGCAGTACTTC
>TRBV14|-|TRBD2|TRBJ2-2
CASSRDYNTGELFF
TGTGCCAGCAGCCGGGACTATAACACCGGGGAGCTGTTTTTT